This T cell receptor beta chain was sequenced for a study of cytomegalovirus exposure and HLA in healthy donors. Study-level points and caveats: Rare TCR sequences dominated, though some public TCRs recurred in many donors. Reports indicated that the classifier achieved high specificity and sensitivity in diagnosing cytomegalovirus status.

Both 60 Vbeta primers and 13 Jbeta primers went into the PCR. This table comes from immunoSEQ multiplex PCR, and its TCRdb copy is limited to in-frame clones, with some not included. The table has approximately 130,000 clones, around 74% seen once. Donors counted as nominally healthy when sampled, yet unrecorded immune exposures were likely. The CDR3 spans 18 residues. Germline V gene data show CDR1 as KGHSH and CDR2 as LQKENI. V dropped 5 bases and J dropped 2; count of bases not matched to a gene: 16. This clone appeared a few times. What it binds is not known. The specimen was PBMCs. The sequence came from a man aged 25 to 40 in good health and CMV-seronegative. The genes are TRBV18 and TRBJ2-7; 9 nucleotides match TRBD1. The CDR3 region has the DNA TGTGCCAGCTCAAACCACGGGTTAGGGACAGGGTCAGCCTACGAGCAGTACTTC. Translating gives CASSNHGLGTGSAYEQYF.